The 16 T cell receptor beta chains presented below share a single source sample, sequenced in a study of OX40 agonist ivuxolimab in advanced cancers. Profiled with immunoSEQ multiplex PCR; TCRdb holds only in-frame clones, not every one. The sample comprises about 74,000 clones, 65% to 90% of which are singletons, and 1.5% to 2% rests with the top ten. This sample comprised CD4+ or CD8+ T cells sorted from blood, obtained in a trial of the OX40 agonist ivuxolimab. The receptors derive from an adult with an advanced solid tumor such as melanoma, head and neck, liver or kidney cancer.

This chain links TRBV19 with TRBJ2-1, with D uncertain. Germline-derived CDR1 and CDR2 are LNHDA and SQIVND (reference sequence). V lost 6 bases, J lost 7 bases, and 22 bases lay in between. This CDR3 is 16 amino acids long. CDR3 residues: CASSPLVPPPRNEQFF. The CDR3 region has the DNA TGTGCCAGTAGCCCCTTGGTGCCCCCCCCGAGGAATGAGCAGTTCTTC.

The chain has TRBV2 and TRBJ2-5; D ambiguous. Deletions cut 5 bases from V and 11 bases from J, with 18 bases between. The CDR3 runs to 13 residues. Germline assignment: CDR1 SNHLY and CDR2 FYNNEI. For the CDR3, the DNA is TGTGCCAGCAGTTCTGGCCCAACCCTTAGTCAGTACTTC. Translating gives CASSSGPTLSQYF.

The chain employs TRBV28 and TRBJ2-1; D gene uncertain. The CDR3 is made up of 12 amino acids. CDR1 is MDHEN and CDR2 is SYDVKM in the germline V gene. Trimming pared 7 bases from V and 7 bases from J, leaving 11 bases between. The DNA of the CDR3 is TGTGCCAGCACGGACCAAATGAATGAGCAGTTCTTC. It specifies CASTDQMNEQFF.

The J gene is TRBJ2-1, the V gene TRBV7-6; D remains ambiguous. The CDR3 length is 15 residues. CDR1 and CDR2 from the germline V gene are SGHVS and FNYEAQ. Deletions cut 3 bases from V and 0 bases from J, with 9 bases between. The DNA for the CDR3 is TGTGCCAGCAGCTTGGATTCGAGCTCCTACAATGAGCAGTTCTTC. Its protein product is CASSLDSSSYNEQFF. Filled out from reference TRBV7-6 and TRBJ2-1, the complete variable domain reads GAGVSQSPRYKVTKRGQDVALRCDPISGHVSLYWYRQALGQGPEFLTYFNYEAQQDKSGLPNDRFSAERPEGSISTLTIQRTEQRDSAMYRCASSLDSSSYNEQFFGPGTRLTVL.

This clone showed up just once. V and J are TRBV10-3 and TRBJ1-1; D is perhaps TRBD1 (5 bases). The germline gives CDR1 ENHRY, CDR2 SYGVKD. V lost 11 bases and J lost 4, with 14 bases in between. The CDR3 length is 12 residues. The CDR3 region is CAAQATSTEAFF. In DNA form, the CDR3 reads TGTGCCGCACAGGCTACCAGCACTGAAGCTTTCTTT.

The CDR3 is CASSLVSSTTQDTQYF. As DNA, the CDR3 is TGTGCCAGCAGCTTAGTATCCTCGACTACCCAAGATACGCAGTATTTT. The rearrangement uses TRBV7-2 and TRBJ2-3; D is perhaps TRBD2 (5 bases). The ends were cut back, 1 base at V and 5 bases at J, with 16 bases in the middle. The CDR3 runs 16 residues. CDR1 and CDR2 (germline): SGHTA, FQGNSA.

DNA of the CDR3: TGTGCCAGCTGCCGGACTAGCGAGGGGCAGTTCTTC. Translation gives CASCRTSEGQFF. This chain uses TRBV21-1 with TRBJ2-1; the table's D call, TRBD2, was not checked against the DNA. TRBV21-1 is a recognized pseudogene. This CDR3 has 12 residues.

In DNA form, the CDR3 reads TGTGCCAGCTCCCCGGCTGGGACTAGCGGCTCCTACGAGCAGTACTTC. This translates into CASSPAGTSGSYEQYF. The chain joins TRBV18 to TRBJ2-7; 11 bases fit TRBD2. Trimming at V came to 6 bases and at J to 0 bases, leaving 7 bases not matched to a gene. There are 16 residues in the CDR3. CDR1 and CDR2 (germline): KGHSH, LQKENI.

The J gene is TRBJ2-1, the V gene TRBV5-4; D is ambiguous. CDR3 length: 11 residues. In germline, CDR1 is SGHNT, CDR2 YYREEE (reference sequence). Trimming cost V 0 bases and J 7 bases, with 2 bases left between them. Here the CDR3 DNA reads TGTGCCAGCAGCTTGGAGAATGAGCAGTTCTTC. This sequence encodes CASSLENEQFF.

Written as DNA, the CDR3 is TGTGCCAGCAGCTTAATTGGGGACAGGGAGGTCGGACACACTGAAGCTTTCTTT. The encoded protein is CASSLIGDREVGHTEAFF. V is TRBV11-2 and J is TRBJ1-1, with 9 positions matching TRBD1. This CDR3 is built from 18 residues. The V gene end was trimmed by 2 bases and the J gene end by 3 bases; junction bases not matched to a gene: 13. The germline CDR1 and CDR2 sequences are SGHAT and FQNNGV. The full variable domain, with the rest looked up from reference TRBV11-2 and TRBJ1-1, is EAGVAQSPRYKIIEKRQSVAFWCNPISGHATLYWYQQILGQGPKLLIQFQNNGVVDDSQLPKDRFSAERLKGVDSTLKIQPAKLEDSAVYLCASSLIGDREVGHTEAFFGQGTRLTVV.

The chain uses TRBV18 and TRBJ2-7; the D gene is possibly TRBD1 (7 bases). The V gene's germline CDR1 is KGHSH and CDR2 LQKENI. The V gene lost 4 bases and the J gene lost 5 bases, with 21 bases spanning the gap. This CDR3 has 16 amino acids. CDR3 amino acids: CASSRIWDWTGNEQYF. CDR3 DNA sequence: TGTGCCAGCTCACGCATCTGGGACTGGACAGGAAACGAGCAGTACTTC.

The CDR3 spells CASSRTSGSLTDTQYF. The CDR3, as DNA: TGTGCCAGCAGCCGGACTAGCGGGAGTTTGACAGATACGCAGTATTTT. The rearrangement links TRBV7-2 to TRBJ2-3; 13 bases map to TRBD2. Trimming cost V 5 bases and J 3 bases; bases outside gene matches: 5. Germline lookup yields CDR1 SGHTA and CDR2 FQGNSA. The CDR3 is 16 amino acids.

This chain joins TRBV4-2 and TRBJ2-5; the match to TRBD2 covers 11 bases. The CDR3 has 16 residues. The germline V gene has CDR1 LGHNA and CDR2 YNFKEQ. The V gene end was trimmed by 0 bases and the J gene end by 5 bases; junction bases not matched to a gene: 5. In DNA form, the CDR3 reads TGTGCCAGCAGCCAAGACCTAGCGGGAGGATATGAGACCCAGTACTTC. Residues: CASSQDLAGGYETQYF.

Judged by abundance, this clone is medium-sized (0.01 to 0.1%). The rearrangement links TRBV4-3 to TRBJ2-1; TRBD2 matches 9 bases. CDR1 is LGHNA and CDR2 is YSLEER in the germline V gene. The CDR3 totals 17 residues. V gave up 6 bases and J gave up 4 bases; unmatched junction bases: 13. The CDR3 nucleotides are TGCGCCAGCAGGCGGAACATAATAGCGGGAGATTACAATGAGCAGTTCTTC. Amino acids: CASRRNIIAGDYNEQFF.

The chain has TRBV28 and TRBJ1-3; D is possibly TRBD1 (5 bases). Germline CDR1 reads MDHEN; CDR2 reads SYDVKM. This CDR3 is built from 16 residues. Trimming shortened V by 1 base and J by 0 bases, and 10 bases separated the two germline ends. CDR3 in DNA: TGTGCCAGCAGTTTATTGGGGGGGAGCTCTGGAAACACCATATATTTT. This encodes CASSLLGGSSGNTIYF.

The chain carries TRBV5-4 and TRBJ2-1; D call uncertain. The germline gives CDR1 SGHNT, CDR2 YYREEE (reference sequence). The CDR3 consists of 15 residues. V was shortened by 2 bases and J by 0 bases, with 9 bases between the two germline ends. The CDR3 region has the DNA TGTGCCAGCAGCTTCGCCTCGGGCTCCTACAATGAGCAGTTCTTC. Translating it yields CASSFASGSYNEQFF.